The source of this T cell receptor (beta chain) is a study of T-cell reconstitution after alpha-beta-depleted transplantation in children. Overall study findings and caveats: The origin of high day-60 TCRbeta diversity in some patients lay in surviving recipient T cells and thymic progenitors. One year post-transplant, T-cell counts and diversity were largely derived from T cells produced anew.

Preparation of the TCRbeta library used unique molecular identifiers. Each CDR3 protein is one row after TCRdb ran MiXCR on the PCR reads. The sample includes 280,000 or so distinct CDR3 sequences, 9.5% to 13% of them seen just once. Germline CDR1 and CDR2: ENHRY and SYGVKD. This CDR3 has 13 amino acids. Trimming pared 4 bases from V and 5 bases from J, leaving 6 bases between. This clonotype came up many times. What it recognizes is unknown. This rearrangement joins TRBV10-3 to TRBJ1-6; D remains unclear. The receptor was isolated from a male patient under 10 years old who had a stem cell transplant for chronic granulomatous disease, so the T cells may come from the graft donor. The material sequenced was peripheral blood, taken 180 days after TCRalphabeta/CD19-depleted stem cell transplant. CDR3 protein: CAISGGNNSPLHF. The CDR3 DNA follows: TGTGCCATCAGTGGGGGAAATAATTCACCCCTCCACTTT.